Listed below are T cell receptor beta chains from one sample, sequenced in a study of vaccination and CD4 T cells after COVID-19. Their cognate antigens are unknown. In TCRdb, the PCR reads were re-called with MiXCR into one record per CDR3 protein. The sample contains 2,500 to 3,500 distinct CDR3 sequences, 84% of which appear only once. Sequencing was done on a sample of CD4+ T cells from blood, cultured in vitro. The receptors were sampled from a human donor who had recovered from COVID-19. CDR3s include the opening cysteine and the closing phenylalanine or tryptophan. The D gene is left open where the match is weak. Only part of the rows carry a size: once, few, many, or a class if the clone is expanded.

cdr3_nt cdr3_aa j_call clone_size d_call v_call
TGCAGTGCTAATATCGGGGTAGGATATAATGAGCAGTTCTTC CSANIGVGYNEQFF TRBJ2-1 few NA TRBV20-1
TGCGCCAGCAGCCTCCGGACTAGCGGGGGGATCACAGATACGCAGTATTTT CASSLRTSGGITDTQYF TRBJ2-3 NA TRBD2 TRBV4-1
TGTGCCAGCAGCTTGACAGCCCAGGGCCACCACTTT CASSLTAQGHHF TRBJ1-6 NA NA TRBV5-6
TGTGCCAGCAGCTTCGGGACAGGGAATGGCTACACCTTC CASSFGTGNGYTF TRBJ1-2 NA TRBD1 TRBV5-6
TGCGCCAGCAGCCAGCCCGGGACAGGTAATTCACCCCTCCACTTT CASSQPGTGNSPLHF TRBJ1-6 NA TRBD1 TRBV4-1
TGTGCCAGCAGTTTAGCGGGACAGGGATCAAGTGGCTACACCTTC CASSLAGQGSSGYTF TRBJ1-2 NA TRBD1 TRBV12-3/TRBV12-4
TGTGCCAGCAGCCGGGGACAGGGGAACACTGAAGCTTTCTTT CASSRGQGNTEAFF TRBJ1-1 NA TRBD1 TRBV7-9
TGTGCCAGCAGCGTGGGGTTCACAGATACGCAGTATTTT CASSVGFTDTQYF TRBJ2-3 once NA TRBV7-7
TGTGCCAGCAGCTCGGGACTGGGGCTGCGCACTGAAGCTTTCTTT CASSSGLGLRTEAFF TRBJ1-1 NA NA TRBV11-2
TGTGCCAGCGGGGGGGGCAGTAAGAACACTGAAGCTTTCTTT CASGGGSKNTEAFF TRBJ1-1 NA NA TRBV2
TGTGCCAGCAGTTTTAGGAGGAGCTCCTACGAGCAGTACTTC CASSFRRSSYEQYF TRBJ2-7 NA NA TRBV27
TGCAGTGCTAGTCTCAACTCCGGAGAGGGGGCTGGTATAGAAGGCTACACCTTC CSASLNSGEGAGIEGYTF TRBJ1-2 NA TRBD1 TRBV20-1
TGTGCCAGTAGCCGTCCAACAGGAGCAGGAGGTGGAAACACCATATATTTT CASSRPTGAGGGNTIYF TRBJ1-3 NA NA TRBV19
TGTGCCAGTAGTTTCACCGGGCCTTATGGCTACACCTTC CASSFTGPYGYTF TRBJ1-2 few NA TRBV19
TGTGCCAGTAGGACACCCCGGGGCAATCAGCCCCAGCATTTT CASRTPRGNQPQHF TRBJ1-5 few NA TRBV19
TGTGCCAGCAAATCCGGGACAGGGGCAAGAAATTCACCCCTCCACTTT CASKSGTGARNSPLHF TRBJ1-6 NA TRBD1 TRBV6-1
TGTGCCAGCAGCCTGGCCGCTGATAATTCACCCCTCCACTTT CASSLAADNSPLHF TRBJ1-6 few NA TRBV6-1
TGCAGTGCTAGAGATCGGCTAGCCAGGGGGGGCACAGATACGCAGTATTTT CSARDRLARGGTDTQYF TRBJ2-3 NA NA TRBV20-1
TGTGCCTGGAGAGGCCTAACTGAAGCTTTCTTT CAWRGLTEAFF TRBJ1-1 NA NA TRBV30
TGTGCCAGCAGTTCCCGGACGTCGAACACTGAAGCTTTCTTT CASSSRTSNTEAFF TRBJ1-1 NA NA TRBV12-3/TRBV12-4
TGTGCCAGCGGCGGCGGGGGAGCTAGGCCAGATACGCAGTATTTT CASGGGGARPDTQYF TRBJ2-3 NA NA TRBV21-1
TGTGCCAGCAGCCTAGGACAGGTTAGCTCCTATAATTCACCCCTCCACTTT CASSLGQVSSYNSPLHF TRBJ1-6 once TRBD1 TRBV7-2
TGTGCCAGCCACCGGCTACTAGCGGGGGGAGATACGCAGTATTTT CASHRLLAGGDTQYF TRBJ2-3 NA TRBD2 TRBV2
TGTGCCAGCAGCTTAGACCAGTCGTCAGCTGAAGCTTTCTTT CASSLDQSSAEAFF TRBJ1-1 NA NA TRBV7-9
TGTGCCAGCAGCCTCTCTAGCGCCTCAGAGACCCAGTACTTC CASSLSSASETQYF TRBJ2-5 NA NA TRBV3-1
TGTGCCAGCAGCTTGGATCCGACAGGGGTGTCCTACAATGAGCAGTTCTTC CASSLDPTGVSYNEQFF TRBJ2-1 NA TRBD1 TRBV5-4
TGTGCCAGCAGCCCAGACGTGAACACTGAAGCTTTCTTT CASSPDVNTEAFF TRBJ1-1 NA NA TRBV5-6
TGCAGTGCCTCCCATTTGGGCTACACCTTC CSASHLGYTF TRBJ1-2 NA NA TRBV20-1
TGTGCCAGCAGCTCGGGGGGGGAGATAACAGATACGCAGTATTTT CASSSGGEITDTQYF TRBJ2-3 NA TRBD2 TRBV5-4
TGTGCCAGCAGCTTAGCAAACACAGATACGCAGTATTTT CASSLANTDTQYF TRBJ2-3 NA NA TRBV11-2
TGTGCCAGCACGCGCAGGACTAGCGGGGGGGCGGGAACGCAGTATTTT CASTRRTSGGAGTQYF TRBJ2-3 NA TRBD2 TRBV7-9
TGTGCCAGCAGCTCCAGAGGGGCAGGGGAGGGGTATGGCTACACCTTC CASSSRGAGEGYGYTF TRBJ1-2 NA NA TRBV7-2
TGTGCCAGCAGTGACTCGAGTTGGCAGTATAGCAATCAGCCCCAGCATTTT CASSDSSWQYSNQPQHF TRBJ1-5 NA NA TRBV6-4
TGTGCCAGCAATCTAGGGTTCTATAATTCACCCCTCCACTTT CASNLGFYNSPLHF TRBJ1-6 NA NA TRBV27
TGTGCCATACAGGGTGGATCACCCCTCCACTTT CAIQGGSPLHF TRBJ1-6 NA NA TRBV28
TGTGCCAGCAGCTTAGAACTCAACAGGAGGAGCTACGAGCAGTACTTC CASSLELNRRSYEQYF TRBJ2-7 NA NA TRBV7-2
TGTGCCAGCAGCTTGTTTCGGGGGGCAGACCCAGGTACCCAGTACTTC CASSLFRGADPGTQYF TRBJ2-5 NA NA TRBV5-4
TGTGCCAGCAGCCAGGGACAGGGGAAGCCTAACTATGGCTACACCTTC CASSQGQGKPNYGYTF TRBJ1-2 NA TRBD1 TRBV7-9
TGCGCCAGCAGCTTGGAGGGTTTGAACACTGAAGCTTTCTTT CASSLEGLNTEAFF TRBJ1-1 NA NA TRBV5-1
TGTGCCAGCAGGAGAAAGGGGGGTACTAACTATGGCTACACCTTC CASRRKGGTNYGYTF TRBJ1-2 NA NA TRBV6-2/TRBV6-3
TGTGCCAGCAGCTTCGGGACAGGGATCTACGAGCAGTACTTC CASSFGTGIYEQYF TRBJ2-7 NA TRBD1 TRBV7-3
TGTGCCAGCACCGTTTCGATCGGGAGGAACACCGGGGAGCTGTTTTTT CASTVSIGRNTGELFF TRBJ2-2 NA NA TRBV27
TGTGCCAGCACGGGGGCGCTTCGGGTGGCGACGGCTTTCTTT CASTGALRVATAFF TRBJ1-1 NA NA TRBV6-2/TRBV6-3
TGTGCCACCAGCAGCGAGGGTCTAGATTTTGGCTACACCTTC CATSSEGLDFGYTF TRBJ1-2 NA NA TRBV15
TGTGCCAGCAGGCCGGGACAGGGGTTGGTTCAAGCCAAAAACATTCAGTACTTC CASRPGQGLVQAKNIQYF TRBJ2-4 NA TRBD1 TRBV2